One sample yielded the 3 T cell receptor beta chains listed below, sequenced in a study of blood T cell repertoires in COVID-19. The method was immunoSEQ multiplex PCR; TCRdb's version includes in-frame clones alone and lacks a portion of them. The sample consists of roughly 100,000 clones, 85% of them appearing once. Input material: peripheral blood. The origin of the receptors is a woman aged 65 to 85 with active or convalescent COVID-19.

The V gene is TRBV7-2, the J gene TRBJ2-3; no clear D. Between the trimmed V and J ends, which lost 4 bases and 6 bases, there was a span of 11 bases. CDR1 and CDR2 (germline): SGHTA, FQGNSA. The length of the CDR3 is 13 residues. CDR3 amino acids: CASSSGPPDTQYF. The CDR3 DNA reads TGTGCCAGCAGCTCAGGCCCCCCCGATACGCAGTATTTT.

V is TRBV28 and J is TRBJ1-1; unclear D gene. V lost 5 bases, J lost 3 bases, and 10 bases lay in between. CDR3 length equals 13 residues. Germline CDR1 MDHEN, CDR2 SYDVKM. The chain's CDR3 is CASSPSRDTEAFF. Here the CDR3 DNA reads TGTGCCAGCAGTCCGTCCCGGGACACTGAAGCTTTCTTT. The variable domain in full, completed from reference TRBV28 and TRBJ1-1, reads DVKVTQSSRYLVKRTGEKVFLECVQDMDHENMFWYRQDPGLGLRLIYFSYDVKMKEKGDIPEGYSVSREKKERFSLILESASTNQTSMYLCASSPSRDTEAFFGQGTRLTVV.

V usage is TRBV2 and J usage is TRBJ2-5; TRBD2 aligns across 7 bases. The CDR3 is 14 residues long. Trimming removed 8 bases from V and 5 bases from J; junction bases left unmatched: 11. Germline CDR1 reads SNHLY; CDR2 reads FYNNEI. The CDR3 reads CASGTGLPPETQYF. The CDR3 DNA is TGTGCCAGCGGAACGGGACTACCGCCGGAGACCCAGTACTTC.